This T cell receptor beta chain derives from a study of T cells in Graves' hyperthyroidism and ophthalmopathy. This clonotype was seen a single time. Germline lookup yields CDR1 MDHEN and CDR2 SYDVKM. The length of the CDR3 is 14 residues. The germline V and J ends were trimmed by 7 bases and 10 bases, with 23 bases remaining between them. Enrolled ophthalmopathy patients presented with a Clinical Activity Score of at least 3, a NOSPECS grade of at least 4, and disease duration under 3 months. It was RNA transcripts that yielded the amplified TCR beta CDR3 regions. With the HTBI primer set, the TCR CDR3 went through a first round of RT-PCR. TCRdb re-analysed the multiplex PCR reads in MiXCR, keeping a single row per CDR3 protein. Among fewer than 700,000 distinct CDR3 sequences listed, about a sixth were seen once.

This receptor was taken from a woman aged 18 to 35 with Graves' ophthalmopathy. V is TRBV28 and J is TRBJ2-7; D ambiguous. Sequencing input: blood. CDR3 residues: CASNPLRAPFEQYF. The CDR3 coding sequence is TGTGCCAGCAATCCCTTACGAGCGCCTTTTGAACAGTACTTC.